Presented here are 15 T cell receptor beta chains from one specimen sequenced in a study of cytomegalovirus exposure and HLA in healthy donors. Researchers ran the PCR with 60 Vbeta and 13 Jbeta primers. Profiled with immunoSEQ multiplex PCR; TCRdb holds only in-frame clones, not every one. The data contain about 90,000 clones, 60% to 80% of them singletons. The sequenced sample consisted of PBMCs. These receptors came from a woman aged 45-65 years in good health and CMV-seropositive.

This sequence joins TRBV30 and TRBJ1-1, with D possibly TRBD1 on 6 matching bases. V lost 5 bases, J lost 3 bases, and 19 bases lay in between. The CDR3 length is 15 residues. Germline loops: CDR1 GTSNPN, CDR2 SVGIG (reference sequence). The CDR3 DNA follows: TGTGCCTGGGCCCTCCGACTTTCAGGGGACACTGAAGCTTTCTTT. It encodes CAWALRLSGDTEAFF.

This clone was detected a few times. CDR3 loop: CASSEWDRQEAFF. The CDR3 nucleotides are TGTGCCAGCAGTGAATGGGACAGGCAAGAAGCTTTCTTT. The rearrangement joins TRBV6-5 to TRBJ1-1, with 8 bases that match TRBD1. CDR1 is MNHEY and CDR2 is SVGAGI in the germline V gene. J gave up 8 bases and V 5 bases, and 7 bases lay outside the gene matches. The CDR3 runs to 13 residues.

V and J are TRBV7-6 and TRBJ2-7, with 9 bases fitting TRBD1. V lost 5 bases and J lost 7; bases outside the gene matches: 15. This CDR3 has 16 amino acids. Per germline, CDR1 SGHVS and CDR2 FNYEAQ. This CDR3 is CASSPQGGGTGREQYF. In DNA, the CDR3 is TGTGCCAGCAGCCCTCAGGGTGGGGGGACAGGGAGGGAGCAGTACTTC.

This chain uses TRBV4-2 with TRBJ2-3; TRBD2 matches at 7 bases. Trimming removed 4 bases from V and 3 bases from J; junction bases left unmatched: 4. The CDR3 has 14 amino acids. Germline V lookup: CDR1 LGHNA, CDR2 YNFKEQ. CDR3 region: CASSRGSGTDTQYF. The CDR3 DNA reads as TGTGCCAGCAGCCGGGGTAGCGGGACAGATACGCAGTATTTT.

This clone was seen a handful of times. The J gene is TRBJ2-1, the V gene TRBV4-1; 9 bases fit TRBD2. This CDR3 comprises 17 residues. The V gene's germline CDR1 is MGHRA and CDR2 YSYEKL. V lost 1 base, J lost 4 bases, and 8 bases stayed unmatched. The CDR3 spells CASSQGGRAIGYNEQFF. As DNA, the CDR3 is TGCGCCAGCAGCCAAGGCGGGAGGGCCATTGGGTACAATGAGCAGTTCTTC.

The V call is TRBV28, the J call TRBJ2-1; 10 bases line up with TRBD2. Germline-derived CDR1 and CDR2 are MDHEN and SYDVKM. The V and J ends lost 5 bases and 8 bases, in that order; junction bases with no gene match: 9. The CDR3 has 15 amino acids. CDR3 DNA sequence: TGTGCCAGCAGTACCGTAGCGGGAGGTTTATATGAGCAGTTCTTC. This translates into CASSTVAGGLYEQFF.

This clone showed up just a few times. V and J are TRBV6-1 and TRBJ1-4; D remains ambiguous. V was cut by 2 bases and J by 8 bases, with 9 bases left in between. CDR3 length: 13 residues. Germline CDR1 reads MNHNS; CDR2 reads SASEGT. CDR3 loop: CASSERRGEKLFF. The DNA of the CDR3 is TGTGCCAGCAGTGAACGGAGAGGGGAAAAACTGTTTTTT.

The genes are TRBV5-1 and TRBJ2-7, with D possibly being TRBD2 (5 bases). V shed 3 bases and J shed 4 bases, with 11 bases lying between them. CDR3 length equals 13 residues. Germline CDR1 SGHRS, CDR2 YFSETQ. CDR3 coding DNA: TGCGCCAGCAGCTCGGGGTCGGGTTACGAGCAGTACTTC. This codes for CASSSGSGYEQYF.

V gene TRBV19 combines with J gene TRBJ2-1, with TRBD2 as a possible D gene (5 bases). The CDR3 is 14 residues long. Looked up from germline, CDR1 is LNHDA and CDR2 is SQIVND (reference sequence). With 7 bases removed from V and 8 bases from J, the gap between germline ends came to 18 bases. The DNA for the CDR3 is TGTGCCAGTAACTCACGCGGGCGACTTGATGAGCAGTTCTTC. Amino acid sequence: CASNSRGRLDEQFF.

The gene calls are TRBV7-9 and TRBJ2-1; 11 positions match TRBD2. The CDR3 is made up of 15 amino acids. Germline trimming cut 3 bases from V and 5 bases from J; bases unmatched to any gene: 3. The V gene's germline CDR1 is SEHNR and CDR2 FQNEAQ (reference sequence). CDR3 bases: TGTGCCAGCAGCTTGGGACTAGCGGATAACAATGAGCAGTTCTTC. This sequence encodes CASSLGLADNNEQFF.

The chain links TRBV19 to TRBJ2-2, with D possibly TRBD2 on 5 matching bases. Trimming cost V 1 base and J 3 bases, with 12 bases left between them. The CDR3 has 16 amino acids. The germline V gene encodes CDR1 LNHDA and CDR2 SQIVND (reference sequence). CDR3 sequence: CASSIVGVADTGELFF. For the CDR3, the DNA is TGTGCCAGTAGTATAGTCGGGGTTGCGGACACCGGGGAGCTGTTTTTT.

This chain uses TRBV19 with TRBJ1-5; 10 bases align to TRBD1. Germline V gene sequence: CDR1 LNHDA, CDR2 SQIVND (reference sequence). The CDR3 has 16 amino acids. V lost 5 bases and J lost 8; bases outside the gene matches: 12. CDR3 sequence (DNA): TGTGCCAGTAGTGTCCCGGGACAGGGGTGGAGTGAGCCCCAGCATTTT. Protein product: CASSVPGQGWSEPQHF.

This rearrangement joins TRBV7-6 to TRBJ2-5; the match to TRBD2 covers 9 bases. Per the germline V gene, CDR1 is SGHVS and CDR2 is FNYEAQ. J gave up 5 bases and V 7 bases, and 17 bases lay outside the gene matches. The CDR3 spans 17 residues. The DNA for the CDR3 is TGTGCCAGCACCCATCGGGCGGGAGGGCCAAGGGGTGAGACCCAGTACTTC. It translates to CASTHRAGGPRGETQYF.

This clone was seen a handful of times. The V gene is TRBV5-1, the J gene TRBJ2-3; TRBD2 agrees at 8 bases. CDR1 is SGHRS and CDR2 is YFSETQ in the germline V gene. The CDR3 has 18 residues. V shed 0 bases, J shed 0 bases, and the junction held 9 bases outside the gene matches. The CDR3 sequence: CASSLVQTGGTSTDTQYF. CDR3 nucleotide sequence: TGCGCCAGCAGCTTGGTCCAGACGGGGGGGACTAGCACAGATACGCAGTATTTT. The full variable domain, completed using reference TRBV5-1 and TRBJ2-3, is KAGVTQTPRYLIKTRGQQVTLSCSPISGHRSVSWYQQTPGQGLQFLFEYFSETQRNKGNFPGRFSGRQFSNSRSEMNVSTLELGDSALYLCASSLVQTGGTSTDTQYFGPGTRLTVL.

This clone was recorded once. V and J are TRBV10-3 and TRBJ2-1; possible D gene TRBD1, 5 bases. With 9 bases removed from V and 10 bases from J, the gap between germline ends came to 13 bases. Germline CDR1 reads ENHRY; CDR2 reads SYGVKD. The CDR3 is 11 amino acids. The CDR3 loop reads CAIAIRTEQFF. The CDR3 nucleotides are TGTGCCATTGCGATAAGGACAGAGCAGTTCTTC.